Listed below are T cell receptor beta chains from one sample, sequenced in a study of blood T cell repertoires in COVID-19. The method was immunoSEQ multiplex PCR; TCRdb's version includes in-frame clones alone and lacks a portion of them. The sample contains approximately 90,000 clones, roughly 80% of which appear only once. Sequenced input: peripheral blood. These receptors were obtained from a man older than 75 with active or convalescent COVID-19. The CDR3 runs from the conserved cysteine through the conserved F or W. A D gene is named only where the DNA matches it firmly. Some rows mark clone size as missing; the rest say once, few, many or name a class of expanded clone.

once,TRBD2,TRBV3-1/TRBV3-2,TRBJ2-3,TGTGCCAGCAGTCGTACTAGCGGGGGGTGGAAAGATACGCAGTATTTT,CASSRTSGGWKDTQYF
.,TRBD1,TRBV6-6,TRBJ1-2,TGTGCCAGCAGGACAGGGCAGGGAAACTATGGCTACACCTTC,CASRTGQGNYGYTF
.,TRBD1,TRBV28,TRBJ2-7,TGTGCCAGCAGCAACCAACCGGGACAGGGGTCCTACGAGCAGTACTTC,CASSNQPGQGSYEQYF
.,.,TRBV27,TRBJ1-3,TGTGCCAGCAGGGGAGGTCTCGATTCCGGAAACACCATATATTTT,CASRGGLDSGNTIYF
.,.,TRBV29-1,TRBJ1-2,TGCAGCGGGGGGGAGGGAGACGGCTACACCTTC,CSGGEGDGYTF
.,.,TRBV6-5,TRBJ1-5,TGTGCCAGTAGAACAGGATGGGGCAATCAGCCCCAGCATTTT,CASRTGWGNQPQHF
.,TRBD1,TRBV29-1,TRBJ2-2,TGCAGCGTTAAAGGCCAGGGGGTTGGCGGGGAGCTGTTTTTT,CSVKGQGVGGELFF
.,TRBD2,TRBV7-2,TRBJ2-4,TGTGCCAGCAGCCCTCACGCTAGCGGGGGGGCCGAGAACATTCAGTACTTC,CASSPHASGGAENIQYF
.,.,TRBV28,TRBJ2-4,TGTGCCAGCAGTTTATCCCCCCTAAACATTCAGTACTTC,CASSLSPLNIQYF
few,.,TRBV7-2,TRBJ2-2,TGTGCCAGCAGCTTAGTTCTGGGGGCAAAGACCGGGGAGCTGTTTTTT,CASSLVLGAKTGELFF
.,.,TRBV6-6,TRBJ2-2,TGTGCCAGCAGCCCGTGGGGGGACACCGGGGAGCTGTTTTTT,CASSPWGDTGELFF
.,TRBD2,TRBV10-3,TRBJ2-5,TGTGCCATCAGTGAGTCTAGCGGGGGTGATGAGACCCAGTACTTC,CAISESSGGDETQYF
.,.,TRBV9,TRBJ1-6,TGTGCCAGCAGCGTAGGAGGCTCCTACTCACCCCTCCACTTT,CASSVGGSYSPLHF
medium-sized,TRBD1,TRBV28,TRBJ2-1,TGTGCCAGCACGGAAACCGGGACAGGAGACAATGAGCAGTTCTTC,CASTETGTGDNEQFF
.,TRBD1,TRBV5-5,TRBJ1-1,TGTGCCAGCAGGAACCAGGGGGCTTCTTGGGCTTTCTTT,CASRNQGASWAFF
.,.,TRBV5-6,TRBJ2-7,TGTGCCAGCAGCCCGTATAAGGATGTAGGGGTCAGCTCCTACGAGCAGTACTTC,CASSPYKDVGVSSYEQYF
.,.,TRBV20-1,TRBJ1-3,TGCAGTCCTCTGTATGGAAACACCATATATTTT,CSPLYGNTIYF
.,.,TRBV6-5,TRBJ1-2,TGTGCCAGCAGTTACAGGCGGGTGGGTGGCTACACCTTC,CASSYRRVGGYTF
.,.,TRBV28,TRBJ1-5,TGTGCCAGCAGTTCCCCCTGGGGGGGCCGGGGACAGCCCCAGCATTTT,CASSSPWGGRGQPQHF
.,.,TRBV19,TRBJ2-5,TGTGCCTCTACCCCCACAGGGTCAAAAGAGACCCAGTACTTC,CASTPTGSKETQYF
.,TRBD1,TRBV7-8,TRBJ1-1,TGTGCCAGCAGCTTAGCTCAGGGGGCGGGCACTGAAGCTTTCTTT,CASSLAQGAGTEAFF
.,.,TRBV15,TRBJ1-3,TGTGCCACCAGCAGAGATCAAGGGGGTGGAAACACTATATATTTT,CATSRDQGGGNTIYF
few,.,TRBV15,TRBJ1-3,TGTGCCACCAGCAGAGAAGCGCTGAGAAACGCTGGAAACACCATATATTTT,CATSREALRNAGNTIYF
once,.,TRBV29-1,TRBJ2-2,TGCAGCGTTGGGACAAAGAACACCGGGGAGCTGTTTTTT,CSVGTKNTGELFF
.,.,TRBV14,TRBJ1-6,TGTGCCAGCAGCCAAGACCACTATAATTCACCCCTCCACTTT,CASSQDHYNSPLHF
once,.,TRBV4-1,TRBJ2-3,TGCGCCAGCAGCCAAGAGGTATGGGGGCCCGATACGCAGTATTTT,CASSQEVWGPDTQYF
.,.,TRBV5-1,TRBJ1-5,TGCGCCAGCAGCTTGGTTCCTACAGGGTATAGCAATCAGCCCCAGCATTTT,CASSLVPTGYSNQPQHF
once,.,TRBV11-3,TRBJ2-1,TGTGCCAGCAGCTTAGGACAGCCGTACAATGAGCAGTTCTTC,CASSLGQPYNEQFF
.,.,TRBV3-1/TRBV3-2,TRBJ2-5,TGTGCCAGCAGCCAAGAGGGGCTGAGGGAGACCCAGTACTTC,CASSQEGLRETQYF
.,.,TRBV5-6,TRBJ1-2,TGTGCCAGCAGCTACCGGACAGTCCTATACTTC,CASSYRTVLYF
.,.,TRBV2,TRBJ1-5,TGTGCCAGCAGTGAACTCGGGGGGGGATGGGATCAGCCCCAGCATTTT,CASSELGGGWDQPQHF
.,TRBD1,TRBV6-5,TRBJ1-1,TGTGCCAGCACCAACGGGGACAGAGGGTTACCTGAAGCTTTCTTT,CASTNGDRGLPEAFF
.,.,TRBV28,TRBJ2-3,TGTGCCAGCAAAGGGACTCTCACAGATACGCAGTATTTT,CASKGTLTDTQYF
.,.,TRBV29-1,TRBJ2-6,TGCAGCGTTGAACCTCTAAGTGGGGCCAACGTCCTGACTTTC,CSVEPLSGANVLTF
.,.,TRBV27,TRBJ2-5,TGTGCCAGCAGTCCCGGGGGAACTAGAGGCTACCAAGAGACCCAGTACTTC,CASSPGGTRGYQETQYF
.,TRBD1,TRBV4-3,TRBJ1-2,TGCGCCAGCAGCCAGGCGGGACAGGGGAACTATGGCTACACCTTC,CASSQAGQGNYGYTF
few,TRBD1,TRBV6-1,TRBJ2-7,TGTGCCAGCAGTGAATCCCGGACAGGGGAGCAGTACTTC,CASSESRTGEQYF
.,.,TRBV6-4,TRBJ1-1,TGTGCCAGCAGTGTCGGTGGGGGGGATGTAAGCACTGAAGCTTTCTTT,CASSVGGGDVSTEAFF
.,TRBD2,TRBV29-1,TRBJ2-3,TGCAGCGTGATGACTAGCGGGGGGGCCACGGATACGCAGTATTTT,CSVMTSGGATDTQYF
.,.,TRBV11-1,TRBJ2-1,TGTGCCAGCAGTGCCCGGGGGACAGTCTACAATGAGCAGTTCTTC,CASSARGTVYNEQFF
once,TRBD1,TRBV28,TRBJ1-4,TGTGCCAGCAGTAAACCAACAGGGGTGGTTGAAAAACTGTTTTTT,CASSKPTGVVEKLFF
.,TRBD2,TRBV7-2,TRBJ2-5,TGTGCCAGCAGTATAGCGGGGGGAAGGGAGACCCAGTACTTC,CASSIAGGRETQYF
few,TRBD1,TRBV18,TRBJ1-4,TGTGCCAGCTCACCCCAGGGGGCGATGGGAGAAAAACTGTTTTTT,CASSPQGAMGEKLFF
.,.,TRBV29-1,TRBJ1-2,TGCAGCGCCCAACAGGGCCGTGACTATGGCTACACCTTC,CSAQQGRDYGYTF
.,TRBD2,TRBV7-3,TRBJ2-1,TGTGCCAGTAGCCCTAGCGGGGGTTACAATGAGCAGTTCTTC,CASSPSGGYNEQFF
once,.,TRBV5-4,TRBJ1-5,TGTGCCAATTCTGCAGGGCCCAATCAGCCCCAGCATTTT,CANSAGPNQPQHF
.,.,TRBV7-9,TRBJ1-1,TGTGCCAGCAGCTTAGCGGGGCAGGGCTACACTGAAGCTTTCTTT,CASSLAGQGYTEAFF
.,.,TRBV19,TRBJ1-4,TGTGCCAGTACCTTCCTGGACAGAAATGAAAAACTGTTTTTT,CASTFLDRNEKLFF
.,.,TRBV20-1,TRBJ1-5,TGCAGTGCGAGTACCACAGGGCTCAATCAGCCCCAGCATTTT,CSASTTGLNQPQHF
.,.,TRBV5-1,TRBJ1-1,TGCGCCAGCAGCTTGCCGTCCACTGAAGCTTTCTTT,CASSLPSTEAFF
.,TRBD2,TRBV7-2,TRBJ2-3,TGTGCCAGCAGCTTAGGTCGGAGCGGGGGCACAGATACGCAGTATTTT,CASSLGRSGGTDTQYF
.,.,TRBV6-5,TRBJ1-1,TGTGCCAGCAGACCCACAGGGTTGCTACCTGAAGCTTTCTTT,CASRPTGLLPEAFF
once,.,TRBV1,TRBJ1-6,TGCACCAGCAGCCCGGCCCTCCGGGGTTCACCCCTCCACTTT,CTSSPALRGSPLHF
.,TRBD1,TRBV10-3,TRBJ2-2,TGTGCCATCAGTGAGTCGGTAGGGGGCCTGAACACCGGGGAGCTGTTTTTT,CAISESVGGLNTGELFF
.,.,TRBV18,TRBJ2-7,TGTGCCAGCTCACCGTTGGTGAGCTCCTACGAGCAGTACTTC,CASSPLVSSYEQYF
.,TRBD2,TRBV25-1,TRBJ2-7,TGTGCCAGCATGGGGCTAGCGGGGGTAGGAAAACAGTACTTC,CASMGLAGVGKQYF
.,.,TRBV11-2,TRBJ1-3,TGTGCCAGCAGCCCACGGGTCTCACTCTCTGGAAACACCATATATTTT,CASSPRVSLSGNTIYF